What follows are 28 T cell receptor beta chains derived from one specimen sequenced in a study of control samples from healthy donors and cancer patients. Clones were read by immunoSEQ multiplex PCR, and TCRdb kept only the in-frame ones, dropping some. The sample includes 130,000 to 150,000 clones, approximately 91% of them seen just once. The sequenced sample consisted of blood. Receptors originate from a young man in good health.

This sequence joins TRBV7-3 and TRBJ2-7; TRBD1 matches 10 bases. The CDR3 is 14 residues long. The V gene end was trimmed by 2 bases and the J gene end by 6 bases; junction bases not matched to a gene: 4. In germline, CDR1 is SGHTA, CDR2 FQGTGA. The CDR3 spells CASSLGTGEAEQYF. The DNA for the CDR3 is TGTGCCAGCAGCTTAGGGACAGGGGAGGCCGAGCAGTACTTC. Full variable domain (missing parts from reference TRBV7-3 and TRBJ2-7): GAGVSQTPSNKVTEKGKYVELRCDPISGHTALYWYRQSLGQGPEFLIYFQGTGAADDSGLPNDRFFAVRPEGSVSTLKIQRTERGDSAVYLCASSLGTGEAEQYFGPGTRLTVT.

The V call is TRBV21-1, the J call TRBJ1-1; the DNA was not compared with TRBD1, the D call given in the table. TRBV21-1 is noted as a pseudogene. The CDR3 spans 15 residues. CDR3 coding DNA: TGTGCCAGCAGCTCCCGACGACTCAGGGACACTGAAGCTTTCTTT. Residues: CASSSRRLRDTEAFF.

The CDR3 reads CASSLRSGTGLAQPQHF. Written as DNA, the CDR3 is TGTGCCAGCAGCTTGAGAAGCGGGACAGGGTTGGCTCAGCCCCAGCATTTT. This chain uses TRBV5-4 with TRBJ1-5, with TRBD1 matching over 9 bases. Per the germline V gene, CDR1 is SGHNT and CDR2 is YYREEE (reference sequence). The CDR3 is made up of 17 amino acids. The V and J ends lost 1 base and 6 bases, in that order; junction bases with no gene match: 11.

This clone was found once. The chain combines TRBV10-3 with TRBJ1-1; the match to TRBD1 covers 7 bases. The germline V gene has CDR1 ENHRY and CDR2 SYGVKD. This CDR3 spans 15 amino acids. J was trimmed by 3 bases and V by 0 bases; bases with no gene match: 4. The CDR3 region has the DNA TGTGCCATCAGTGAGTCCCACAGGGGAGACACTGAAGCTTTCTTT. It is translated as CAISESHRGDTEAFF.

The chain couples TRBV5-6 to TRBJ2-7; D uncertain. The CDR3 covers 13 residues. V shed 4 bases and J shed 6 bases, with 14 bases lying between them. CDR1 and CDR2 from the germline V gene are SGHDT and YYEEEE. The CDR3 protein is CASSEDRFGEQYF. In nucleotides, the CDR3 is TGTGCCAGCAGCGAGGACCGTTTTGGCGAGCAGTACTTC.

The CDR3 nucleotides read TGTGCCAGCAGCCACAGGGAAGGCTATGGCTACACCTTC. Amino acids: CASSHREGYGYTF. The chain uses TRBV6-5 and TRBJ1-2; weak D call: TRBD1 (6 bases). The germline CDR1 and CDR2 sequences are MNHEY and SVGAGI. The CDR3 length is 13 residues. V lost 6 bases and J 4 bases, leaving 12 bases between the germline ends.

The J gene is TRBJ2-7, the V gene TRBV9, with D possibly matching TRBD2 (5 bases). The germline V gene has CDR1 SGDLS and CDR2 YYNGEE. This CDR3 has 14 residues. Trimming stripped 3 bases from V and 0 bases from J, with 10 bases between. CDR3 sequence reads: CASSAVGSSYEQYF. The CDR3 DNA reads as TGTGCCAGCAGCGCGGTGGGGAGCTCCTACGAGCAGTACTTC.

The chain combines TRBV7-2 with TRBJ1-6; possibly TRBD1 for D (5 bases). V dropped 3 bases and J dropped 6 bases, with 12 bases sitting between them. The CDR3 sequence is 15 residues long. Germline V lookup: CDR1 SGHTA, CDR2 FQGNSA. The CDR3 loop is CASSLLRGPNSPLHF. The CDR3 nucleotides read TGTGCCAGCAGCTTGCTCCGGGGACCTAATTCACCCCTCCACTTT.

J is TRBJ2-3 and V is TRBV28, with a weak D call TRBD1 (5 bases). Per the germline V gene, CDR1 is MDHEN and CDR2 is SYDVKM. V was pared by 2 bases and J by 3 bases, with 9 bases between. CDR3 size: 14 residues. The CDR3 DNA is TGTGCCAGCAGTTTAAAAAAGGGGACAGATACGCAGTATTTT. It specifies CASSLKKGTDTQYF.

V and J are TRBV2 and TRBJ2-7; D uncertain. Trimming took off 4 bases at V and 0 bases at J, with 7 bases between the two ends. The CDR3 is made up of 13 amino acids. Germline CDR1 and CDR2: SNHLY and FYNNEI. CDR3 protein: CASSVRISYEQYF. DNA of the CDR3: TGTGCCAGCAGTGTACGCATCTCCTACGAGCAGTACTTC.

The table lists this clone with a count of one. This sample includes further DNA sequences coding for the same CDR3. The chain combines TRBV25-1 with TRBJ1-2; D unclear. V was pared by 5 bases and J by 2 bases, with 6 bases between. CDR1 and CDR2 from the germline V gene are MGHDK and SYGVNS. The CDR3 has 12 residues. The CDR3 sequence: CASSQGNYGYTF. CDR3 DNA sequence: TGTGCCAGCAGTCAAGGGAACTATGGCTACACCTTC.

V usage is TRBV18 and J usage is TRBJ1-5; unclear D gene. Germline-derived CDR1 and CDR2 are KGHSH and LQKENI. V lost 6 bases to trimming and J lost 5 bases, with 14 bases between them. The CDR3 consists of 14 residues. Written as DNA, the CDR3 is TGTGCCAGCTCCGAGGTGTCTGGGGATCAGCCCCAGCATTTT. Protein sequence: CASSEVSGDQPQHF.

The chain carries TRBV19 and TRBJ1-4; a possible D gene is TRBD1 (6 bases). The germline V gene encodes CDR1 LNHDA and CDR2 SQIVND (reference sequence). This CDR3 comprises 15 residues. The germline V and J ends were trimmed by 7 bases and 8 bases, with 20 bases remaining between them. The chain's CDR3 is CASTPRGGLSEKLFF. Here the CDR3 DNA reads TGTGCCAGTACGCCCAGGGGCGGTCTCTCCGAAAAACTGTTTTTT.

The V gene is TRBV19, the J gene TRBJ1-5; TRBD1 might be the D (6 bases). Germline-derived CDR1 and CDR2 are LNHDA and SQIVND (reference sequence). Trimming pared 2 bases from V and 2 bases from J, leaving 10 bases between. There are 15 residues in the CDR3. The CDR3 reads CASSIKQGRNQPQHF. Here the CDR3 DNA reads TGTGCCAGTAGTATAAAACAGGGTCGCAATCAGCCCCAGCATTTT.

The V gene is TRBV10-3, the J gene TRBJ2-7; D is unclear. The germline V and J ends were trimmed by 7 bases and 0 bases, with 10 bases remaining between them. Germline V gene sequence: CDR1 ENHRY, CDR2 SYGVKD. The CDR3 has 13 residues. The CDR3 loop reads CAIMDGSSYEQYF. DNA of the CDR3: TGTGCCATCATGGACGGAAGCTCCTACGAGCAGTACTTC.

The chain is built from TRBV7-9 and TRBJ1-5; D is uncertain. Germline CDR1 is SEHNR and CDR2 is FQNEAQ (reference sequence). Trimming removed 1 base at V and 2 bases at J, with 9 bases between. The CDR3 extends over 15 amino acids. CDR3 nucleotide sequence: TGTGCCAGCAGCTTAGGGTCCCAAGGCAATCAGCCCCAGCATTTT. It translates to CASSLGSQGNQPQHF.

V usage is TRBV19 and J usage is TRBJ1-1; no clear D. Germline V gene lookup returns CDR1 LNHDA and CDR2 SQIVND (reference sequence). Trimming cost V 0 bases and J 1 base, with 9 bases left between them. This CDR3 region has 15 residues. The CDR3 DNA follows: TGTGCCAGTAGTATAGATCTCCCCAGGAACACTGAAGCTTTCTTT. It codes for CASSIDLPRNTEAFF.

The chain joins TRBV5-4 to TRBJ1-1; tentatively, D is TRBD1 (5 bases). CDR3 size: 14 residues. Germline V gene sequence: CDR1 SGHNT, CDR2 YYREEE (reference sequence). Deletions cut 5 bases from V and 1 base from J, with 12 bases between. CDR3 region: CASRIGVGNTEAFF. CDR3 bases: TGTGCCAGCAGAATAGGGGTGGGGAACACTGAAGCTTTCTTT.

The chain recombines TRBV10-1 with TRBJ2-3; 7 bases map to TRBD2. V dropped 3 bases and J dropped 0; count of bases not matched to a gene: 6. CDR3 length equals 16 residues. CDR1 WNHNN and CDR2 SYGVQD come from the germline V gene (reference sequence). The CDR3 protein is CASSDQRGISTDTQYF. In nucleotides, the CDR3 is TGCGCCAGCAGTGACCAGCGGGGAATCAGCACAGATACGCAGTATTTT.

This rearrangement joins TRBV19 to TRBJ2-2; a possible D gene is TRBD1 (5 bases). CDR1 is LNHDA and CDR2 is SQIVND in the germline V gene (reference sequence). This CDR3 contains 13 residues. The V end lost 7 bases, the J end lost 6 bases, and 12 bases lay between the germline ends. The CDR3, as DNA: TGTGCCAGTAAGGGGCTCGGCTCCGGGGAGCTGTTTTTT. Its protein product is CASKGLGSGELFF.

The rearrangement links TRBV2 to TRBJ1-1, with D possibly matching TRBD1 (5 bases). Germline V CDR1 and CDR2: SNHLY, FYNNEI. The CDR3 contains 14 residues. V lost 4 bases to trimming and J lost 0 bases, with 9 bases between them. CDR3 protein: CASSADRLNTEAFF. CDR3 in DNA: TGTGCCAGCAGTGCCGACAGATTGAACACTGAAGCTTTCTTT.

V gene TRBV30 combines with J gene TRBJ1-6, with D possibly TRBD1 on 5 matching bases. CDR3 size: 14 residues. Trimming stripped 0 bases from V and 6 bases from J, with 9 bases between. Looked up from germline, CDR1 is GTSNPN and CDR2 is SVGIG (reference sequence). The DNA of the CDR3 is TGTGCCTGGAGTGTGAGGGACCCTAATTCACCCCTCCACTTT. It yields the protein CAWSVRDPNSPLHF.

V usage is TRBV7-9 and J usage is TRBJ2-2; D gene uncertain. The CDR3 consists of 17 residues. CDR1 is SEHNR and CDR2 is FQNEAQ in the germline V gene (reference sequence). Trimming shortened V by 0 bases and J by 7 bases, and 18 bases separated the two germline ends. CDR3 in amino acids: CASSLASSGLSVGELFF. The CDR3 coding sequence is TGTGCCAGCAGCTTAGCTTCGTCTGGGCTCAGCGTCGGGGAGCTGTTTTTT.

The V call is TRBV5-6, the J call TRBJ2-2; a possible D gene is TRBD2 (6 bases). V lost 4 bases and J 3 bases, leaving 16 bases between the germline ends. CDR1 and CDR2 from the germline V gene are SGHDT and YYEEEE. CDR3 length: 16 residues. The CDR3 protein is CASSHRLGPDTGELFF. DNA of the CDR3: TGTGCCAGCAGCCACCGACTAGGTCCGGACACCGGGGAGCTGTTTTTT.

The rearrangement links TRBV30 to TRBJ2-7; 9 bases are a match to TRBD1. The CDR3 loop spans 13 amino acids. Looked up from germline, CDR1 is GTSNPN and CDR2 is SVGIG (reference sequence). V trimming: 4 bases; J trimming: 5 bases; junction bases outside the gene matches: 6. The CDR3 sequence is CAWTRTGVDEQYF. The CDR3 coding sequence is TGTGCCTGGACTAGGACAGGGGTTGACGAGCAGTACTTC.

The chain carries TRBV6-2 or TRBV6-3 and TRBJ1-5; D uncertain. The length of the CDR3 is 14 residues. CDR1 and CDR2 (germline): MNHEY, SVGEGT. Trimming shortened V by 6 bases and J by 2 bases, and 11 bases separated the two germline ends. This CDR3 is CASSNTGGNQPQHF. The CDR3 coding sequence is TGTGCCAGCAGCAACACCGGGGGCAATCAGCCCCAGCATTTT.

DNA for the CDR3: TGTGCCAGCAGCTTCAGGGGAGGAGCGTGGTCACCCCTCCACTTT. It translates to CASSFRGGAWSPLHF. The V and J genes are TRBV7-3 and TRBJ1-6; a possible D gene is TRBD1 (6 bases). The CDR3 contains 15 residues. CDR1 and CDR2 from the germline V gene are SGHTA and FQGTGA. V was shortened by 3 bases and J by 10 bases, with 16 bases between the two germline ends.

Turning to this clone: The sample contains more than one DNA sequence encoding this CDR3. V and J are TRBV19 and TRBJ1-5; 11 bases map to TRBD1. This CDR3 region has 15 residues. The V gene's germline CDR1 is LNHDA and CDR2 SQIVND (reference sequence). Trimming took 1 base from V and 6 from J; bases not matched to a gene: 2. The CDR3 reads CASSIGTGGSQPQHF. The CDR3 DNA follows: TGTGCCAGTAGTATAGGGACAGGGGGCAGTCAGCCCCAGCATTTT.